These 10 T cell receptor beta chains originate from one sample sequenced in a study of cytomegalovirus exposure and HLA in healthy donors. PCR used 60 Vbeta primers and 13 Jbeta primers. TCRdb's copy holds only in-frame clones and misses some; the assay was immunoSEQ multiplex PCR. This table has fewer than 200,000 clones, approximately 77% appearing once. The sequencing sample was made of PBMCs. These receptors all stem from a male donor in good health and CMV-seropositive.

The J gene is TRBJ1-5, the V gene TRBV6-5; 8 nucleotides match TRBD1. Germline V CDR1 and CDR2: MNHEY, SVGAGI. The CDR3 has 15 amino acids. With 5 bases clipped from V and 2 bases from J, the junction kept 5 bases outside the gene matches. CDR3 amino acids: CASSPDRAGNQPQHF. CDR3 in DNA: TGTGCCAGCAGTCCGGACAGGGCAGGCAATCAGCCCCAGCATTTT.

Comments on this clone: The junction shows a germline mismatch at one end, possibly a read error. The rearrangement links TRBV5-1 to TRBJ1-1, with 7 nucleotides matching TRBD1. Germline CDR1 SGHRS, CDR2 YFSETQ. This CDR3 is 14 amino acids long. The CDR3 reads CASNPGQPNTEVFF. The CDR3 DNA reads as TGCGCCAGCAACCCGGGACAGCCGAACACTGAAGTTTTCTTT. The full variable domain, in which reference TRBV5-1 and TRBJ1-1 provide the parts outside the CDR3, is KAGVTQTPRYLIKTRGQQVTLSCSPISGHRSVSWYQQTPGQGLQFLFEYFSETQRNKGNFPGRFSGRQFSNSRSEMNVSTLELGDSALYLCASNPGQPNTEVFFGQGTRLTVV.

The chain is built from TRBV7-3 and TRBJ2-1, with D maybe TRBD1 (5 bases). CDR3 length: 14 residues. Germline-derived CDR1 and CDR2 are SGHTA and FQGTGA. V shed 2 bases and J shed 2 bases, with 7 bases lying between them. The CDR3 sequence: CASSLVGAYNEQFF. The DNA for the CDR3 is TGTGCCAGCAGCTTAGTAGGGGCCTACAATGAGCAGTTCTTC.

The chain carries TRBV23-1 and TRBJ1-5, with 7 bases aligning to TRBD1. TRBV23-1 is annotated as an ORF whose role is uncertain. V shed 2 bases, J shed 6 bases, and the junction held 10 bases outside the gene matches. The CDR3 runs to 16 residues. The CDR3 loop is CASSQGGRGWCQPQHF. As DNA, the CDR3 is TGCGCCAGCAGTCAAGGGGGCAGGGGGTGGTGTCAGCCCCAGCATTTT.

The chain's CDR3 is CATINRLAGGPTDTQYF. The CDR3 bases are TGTGCCACCATCAATCGGCTAGCGGGGGGGCCCACAGATACGCAGTATTTT. The chain employs TRBV27 and TRBJ2-3; TRBD2 aligns across 12 bases. The CDR3 sequence is 17 residues long. Germline V gene lookup returns CDR1 MNHEY and CDR2 SMNVEV (reference sequence). V shed 10 bases and J 2 bases; nucleotides not matched to a gene: 13.

This clone turned up a few times. This chain uses TRBV4-1 with TRBJ1-1, with 8 bases fitting TRBD1. The J segment lost 5 bases and the V segment lost 1 base, leaving 6 bases of the junction unmatched. The CDR3 has 15 amino acids. Germline V lookup: CDR1 MGHRA, CDR2 YSYEKL. This CDR3 reads CASSQGGQGGTEAFF. The DNA for the CDR3 is TGCGCCAGCAGCCAAGGAGGACAGGGAGGGACTGAAGCTTTCTTT.

The CDR3 loop is CASSLSPGTGFTEAFF. CDR3 DNA sequence: TGCGCCAGCAGCTTGAGTCCCGGGACAGGGTTCACTGAAGCTTTCTTT. The rearrangement joins TRBV5-1 to TRBJ1-1; 9 bases line up with TRBD1. The CDR3 covers 16 residues. J lost 4 bases, V lost 1 base, and 8 bases had no gene match. Germline V gives CDR1 SGHRS, CDR2 YFSETQ.

This chain uses TRBV30 with TRBJ1-2, with 8 positions matching TRBD1. After removal of 2 bases from V and 4 bases from J, the junction contained 6 bases not matched to a gene. Germline CDR1 GTSNPN, CDR2 SVGIG (reference sequence). The CDR3 consists of 14 residues. CDR3 loop: CAWSPDRAAYGYTF. The CDR3, as DNA: TGTGCCTGGAGTCCGGACAGGGCGGCCTATGGCTACACCTTC. The full variable domain, completed using reference TRBV30 and TRBJ1-2, is SQTIHQWPATLVQPVGSPLSLECTVEGTSNPNLYWYRQAAGRGLQLLFYSVGIGQISSEVPQNLSASRPQDRQFILSSKKLLLSDSGFYLCAWSPDRAAYGYTFGSGTRLTVV.

This clone has a single count. V and J are TRBV30 and TRBJ1-2; unclear D gene. This CDR3 has 11 residues. From germline, CDR1 is GTSNPN and CDR2 SVGIG (reference sequence). Trimming left V 2 bases short and J 13 bases short, with 14 bases between. The chain's CDR3 is CAWSPSTAITF. CDR3 sequence (DNA): TGTGCCTGGAGTCCCTCCACTGCAATCACCTTC.

The chain joins TRBV15 to TRBJ1-4; TRBD1 matches at 10 bases. The ends lost 9 bases at V and 7 bases at J; junction bases unmatched: 11. Germline V lookup: CDR1 LNHNV, CDR2 YYDKDF (reference sequence). The CDR3 has 15 residues. The CDR3 spells CATRGTRTGGEKLFF. The CDR3 DNA follows: TGTGCCACAAGAGGGACTAGGACAGGGGGTGAAAAACTGTTTTTT.